This T cell receptor (beta chain) comes out of a study of quantifying T cell responses using KT2 cells. Study-level background: cDNA was made from DNase-treated RNA using alpha and beta constant primers. The T4 ligation step was estimated to exceed 9% efficiency under optimum conditions.

About this clonotype itself: Antigen: not known.

Study conclusions and caveats: KT2 sequence counts showed saturation when very many KT2 cells were spiked in.

The cDNA 3' end received a ligated oligonucleotide with a UMI. The first PCR ran approximately 4 cycles with an equimolar RC1.1 and RC1.2 beta primer mix. One entry per CDR3 protein, called by TCRdb with MiXCR from the UMI-ligation and nested PCR reads. Altogether 30,000 or so distinct CDR3 sequences are present, about 7.1% being singletons, with the ten largest covering less than 20%. V lost 6 bases, J lost 3 bases, and 11 bases stayed unmatched. The CDR3 contains 15 residues. The receptor's source is a human donor. Sequencing was performed on PBMCs spiked with cells of the T cell clone KT2. V and J are TRBV12-3 or TRBV12-4 and TRBJ2-7; 7 bases match TRBD1. Here the CDR3 DNA reads TGTGCCAGCAGGCATGACAGGGCCATGCACTACGAGCAGTACTTC. Protein product: CASRHDRAMHYEQYF.